The 12 T cell receptor beta chains presented below share a single source sample, sequenced in a study of T cells in Graves' hyperthyroidism and ophthalmopathy. Amplification of TCR beta CDR3 regions used RNA as the template. The HTBI set primed first-round TCR CDR3 RT-PCR. MiXCR was run by TCRdb on the multiplex PCR reads, yielding one entry per CDR3 protein. The sample records about 320,000 distinct CDR3 sequences, roughly 15% being singletons. The sequenced sample consisted of blood. The receptor source for this set is a man between 25 and 39 years old with Graves' hyperthyroidism.

This clonotype was seen a handful of times. The chain carries TRBV6-1 and TRBJ1-5; D is unclear. This CDR3 spans 16 amino acids. CDR1 is MNHNS, CDR2 SASEGT, per germline. Trimming removed 10 bases from V and 2 bases from J, with 21 bases in between. The CDR3: CANSGSSPLCNQPQHF. CDR3 sequence (DNA): TGTGCCAATTCTGGAAGCAGTCCCCTGTGCAATCAGCCCCAGCATTTT.

In the case of this clonotype: Just one base apart from a much larger clone, this may be a read error. The chain links TRBV28 to TRBJ1-1; a possible D gene is TRBD1 (6 bases). In germline, CDR1 is MDHEN, CDR2 SYDVKM. CDR3 length: 14 amino acids. In nucleotides, the CDR3 is TGTGTCAGCAGTTTACAAGCAGGGGCTGCTGAAGCTTTCTTT. It translates to CVSSLQAGAAEAFF.

This chain links TRBV6-1 with TRBJ1-4; TRBD1 might be the D (6 bases). Trimming cost V 1 base and J 7 bases, with 10 bases left between them. The CDR3 length is 14 residues. Germline V gene sequence: CDR1 MNHNS, CDR2 SASEGT. The CDR3 bases are TGTGCCAGCAGTGAAGTGAGGGGGAGTGAAAAACTGTTTTTT. Translated: CASSEVRGSEKLFF.

This clonotype was seen a few times. V usage is TRBV29-1 and J usage is TRBJ2-1; a possible D gene is TRBD2 (5 bases). The CDR3 is 16 residues long. Trimming shortened V by 8 bases and J by 5 bases, and 25 bases separated the two germline ends. Germline CDR1 reads SQVTM; CDR2 reads ANQGSEA. CDR3 region: CSSTDQWRRPNNEQFF. CDR3 DNA sequence: TGCAGCTCAACGGACCAATGGAGGCGACCGAACAATGAGCAGTTCTTC.

This clonotype was observed at least ten times. The rearrangement links TRBV5-5 to TRBJ1-5; D call uncertain. This CDR3 is built from 12 residues. Trimming removed 4 bases from V and 1 base from J, with 3 bases in between. The V gene's germline CDR1 is SGHKS and CDR2 YYEKEE (reference sequence). The CDR3 nucleotides read TGTGCCAGCAGCGCGAGCAATCAGCCCCAGCATTTT. It yields the protein CASSASNQPQHF.

This clonotype showed up many times. Here the CDR3 reads CASSLGLAGPTDTQYF. The DNA of the CDR3 is TGTGCCAGCAGCCTCGGACTAGCGGGTCCGACAGATACGCAGTATTTT. This chain uses TRBV5-5 with TRBJ2-3; 11 bases map to TRBD2. J lost 3 bases, V lost 4 bases, and 7 bases had no gene match. The CDR3 has 16 amino acids. Per germline, CDR1 SGHKS and CDR2 YYEKEE (reference sequence). The full variable domain, in which reference TRBV5-5 and TRBJ2-3 provide the parts outside the CDR3, is DAGVTQSPTHLIKTRGQQVTLRCSPISGHKSVSWYQQVLGQGPQFIFQYYEKEERGRGNFPDRFSARQFPNYSSELNVNALLLGDSALYLCASSLGLAGPTDTQYFGPGTRLTVL.

This clonotype was counted ten times or more. V and J are TRBV5-8 and TRBJ2-7, with TRBD1 matching 9 bases. The V gene's germline CDR1 is SGHTS and CDR2 YDEGEE. The CDR3 consists of 13 residues. After removal of 4 bases from V and 5 bases from J, the junction contained 4 bases not matched to a gene. The DNA of the CDR3 is TGTGCCAGCAGCCGGGACAGGGCTGACGAGCAGTACTTC. It specifies CASSRDRADEQYF.

In its sample, this clonotype was seen many times. The rearrangement joins TRBV3-1 to TRBJ2-3; TRBD2 agrees at 8 bases. The CDR3 is made up of 16 amino acids. Germline V gene lookup returns CDR1 LGHDT and CDR2 YNNKEL (reference sequence). V dropped 2 bases and J dropped 3; count of bases not matched to a gene: 7. CDR3 in DNA: TGTGCCAGCAGCCAAATCCTGGGCGGGAGGACAGATACGCAGTATTTT. Protein product: CASSQILGGRTDTQYF.

The chain is built from TRBV28 and TRBJ2-5; D perhaps matches TRBD1 (7 bases). Germline V gives CDR1 MDHEN, CDR2 SYDVKM. The ends were cut back, 10 bases at V and 3 bases at J, with 21 bases in the middle. The CDR3 loop spans 15 amino acids. For the CDR3, the DNA is TGTGCCACCAATCTCCCAGGGGGGCCCGAAGAGACCCAGTACTTC. Its translation: CATNLPGGPEETQYF. Together with reference TRBV28 and TRBJ2-5, the CDR3 gives the full variable domain: DVKVTQSSRYLVKRTGEKVFLECVQDMDHENMFWYRQDPGLGLRLIYFSYDVKMKEKGDIPEGYSVSREKKERFSLILESASTNQTSMYLCATNLPGGPEETQYFGPGTRLLVL.

The chain combines TRBV20-1 with TRBJ2-1; D unresolved. Germline CDR1 is DFQATT and CDR2 is SNEGSKA (reference sequence). The CDR3 is made up of 15 amino acids. The germline V and J ends were trimmed by 5 bases and 0 bases, with 14 bases remaining between them. Here the CDR3 reads CSAGSPISSYNEQFF. DNA for the CDR3: TGCAGTGCTGGGTCTCCTATTAGCTCCTACAATGAGCAGTTCTTC.

The table lists this clonotype with a few counts. The chain uses TRBV12-3 or TRBV12-4 and TRBJ2-3; D is ambiguous. The CDR3 spans 13 residues. V lost 4 bases to trimming and J lost 5 bases, with 10 bases between them. CDR3 in DNA: TGTGCCAGCAGTTATAGTGCGAAAGATACGCAGTATTTT. It specifies CASSYSAKDTQYF.

This clonotype was seen a handful of times. V is TRBV30 and J is TRBJ2-3, with 7 bases identical to TRBD2. V gave up 2 bases and J gave up 4 bases; unmatched junction bases: 9. The CDR3 consists of 15 residues. The germline CDR1 and CDR2 sequences are GTSNPN and SVGIG (reference sequence). In nucleotides, the CDR3 is TGTGCCTGGAGTCATTCCAGCGGGAACGCAGATACGCAGTATTTT. This codes for CAWSHSSGNADTQYF.